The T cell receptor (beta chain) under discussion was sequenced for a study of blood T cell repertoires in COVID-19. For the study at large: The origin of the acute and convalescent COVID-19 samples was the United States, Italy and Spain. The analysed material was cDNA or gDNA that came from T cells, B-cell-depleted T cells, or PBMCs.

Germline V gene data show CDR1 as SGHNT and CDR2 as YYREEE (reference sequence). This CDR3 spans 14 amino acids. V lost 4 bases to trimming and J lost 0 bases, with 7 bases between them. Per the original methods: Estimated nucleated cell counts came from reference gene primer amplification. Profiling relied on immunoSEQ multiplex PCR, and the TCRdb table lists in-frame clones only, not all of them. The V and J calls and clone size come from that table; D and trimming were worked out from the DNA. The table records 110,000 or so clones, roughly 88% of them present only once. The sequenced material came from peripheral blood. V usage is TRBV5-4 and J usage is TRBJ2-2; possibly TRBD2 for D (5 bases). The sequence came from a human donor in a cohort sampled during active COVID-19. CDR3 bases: TGTGCCAGCAGCCTCGGGACGAACACCGGGGAGCTGTTTTTT. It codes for CASSLGTNTGELFF.